These T cell receptor beta chains were read from a single sample in a study of T cells after yellow fever vaccination. One entry per CDR3 protein results from TCRdb running MiXCR on the 5' RACE reads. Among some 560,000 distinct CDR3 sequences listed, approximately 16% were seen once. The sequenced sample was PBMCs, obtained about 5 days after the first yellow fever vaccination. All receptors derive from a young man who received the YFV17D yellow fever vaccine. The CDR3 runs from the conserved cysteine through the conserved F or W. The D gene is left open where the match is weak. Not every row has a clone size; where given, it reads once, few, many or a size class.

clone_size: .; v_call: TRBV7-8; d_call: .; cdr3_aa: CASSSYDPGNQPQHF
clone_size: .; v_call: TRBV4-1; d_call: .; cdr3_aa: CASSPFEGFNQPQHF
clone_size: .; v_call: TRBV7-9; d_call: TRBD2; cdr3_aa: CASSLVQRGLYNEQFF
clone_size: few; v_call: TRBV10-3; d_call: .; cdr3_aa: CAIKASANEQFF
clone_size: few; v_call: TRBV6-5; d_call: .; cdr3_aa: CASSYGGLNSPLHF
clone_size: few; v_call: TRBV24-1; d_call: TRBD1; cdr3_aa: CATSQTGGSYNEQFF
clone_size: .; v_call: TRBV7-9; d_call: .; cdr3_aa: CASSLQGPKNGYTF
clone_size: .; v_call: TRBV24-1; d_call: .; cdr3_aa: CATSDWGFVDTQYF
clone_size: many; v_call: TRBV7-6; d_call: .; cdr3_aa: CASSFYSGQTQETQYF
clone_size: .; v_call: TRBV5-1; d_call: .; cdr3_aa: CASSLSTSFNEQFF
clone_size: .; v_call: TRBV11-2; d_call: TRBD2; cdr3_aa: CASSLGGLAGAETQYF
clone_size: .; v_call: TRBV6-6; d_call: .; cdr3_aa: CASTTGPEAFF
clone_size: many; v_call: TRBV7-8; d_call: .; cdr3_aa: CASSSQGIRRNQPQHF
clone_size: .; v_call: TRBV20-1; d_call: .; cdr3_aa: CSAGDVASLSYEQYF
clone_size: few; v_call: TRBV12-3/TRBV12-4; d_call: TRBD2; cdr3_aa: CASTPASGGADTQYF
clone_size: .; v_call: TRBV6-5; d_call: .; cdr3_aa: CASSYSIAPEKLFF
clone_size: .; v_call: TRBV10-3; d_call: TRBD2; cdr3_aa: CAISAAGGTNDEQFF
clone_size: .; v_call: TRBV7-9; d_call: .; cdr3_aa: CASTLGAANTGELFF
clone_size: few; v_call: TRBV5-1; d_call: .; cdr3_aa: CASYGLNSTDTQYF
clone_size: many; v_call: TRBV25-1; d_call: TRBD1; cdr3_aa: CASSADRGMDTGELFF
clone_size: .; v_call: TRBV28; d_call: TRBD2; cdr3_aa: CASSGWTSGGATADTQYF
clone_size: .; v_call: TRBV5-1; d_call: .; cdr3_aa: CASSLLSTDYGYTF
clone_size: .; v_call: TRBV7-9; d_call: .; cdr3_aa: CASTWGDHRSPLHF
clone_size: few; v_call: TRBV5-1; d_call: .; cdr3_aa: CASSPGPGRANYGYTF
clone_size: .; v_call: TRBV11-2; d_call: .; cdr3_aa: CASSSGTGTGYGYTF
clone_size: once; v_call: TRBV6-5; d_call: .; cdr3_aa: CASSSVHPSKDTQYF
clone_size: few; v_call: TRBV12-3/TRBV12-4; d_call: TRBD2; cdr3_aa: CASSQGLAGGETQYF
clone_size: .; v_call: TRBV20-1; d_call: .; cdr3_aa: CSASGPFPTYEQYF
clone_size: few; v_call: TRBV10-2; d_call: TRBD1; cdr3_aa: CASSERTGGYGYTF